This TCR beta chain was sequenced in a study of T-cell reconstitution after alpha-beta-depleted transplantation in children. V shed 3 bases and J shed 5 bases, with 11 bases lying between them. The CDR3 runs to 15 residues. Using unique molecular identifiers, the investigators prepared the TCRbeta library. Each CDR3 protein is one row after TCRdb ran MiXCR on the PCR reads. The sample consists of approximately 270,000 distinct CDR3 sequences, more than 8% of them appearing once. This TCR was sampled from a human donor who donated a stem cell graft to a child with SCID. The rearrangement links TRBV12-3 or TRBV12-4 to TRBJ1-6; D unclear. The sample in question was PBMCs from the stem cell graft donor, obtained from the stem cell graft. CDR3: CASSFRGSDNSPLHF. In DNA form, the CDR3 reads TGTGCCAGCAGTTTCCGCGGGAGTGATAATTCACCCCTCCACTTT.